This TCR beta chain was documented in a study of cytomegalovirus exposure and HLA in healthy donors. Study background: Around 200 million T cells yielded more than 95 million unique TCR beta sequences, as an earlier analysis found.

Germline CDR1 and CDR2: MNHEY and SMNVEV (reference sequence). The junction had 4 bases not matched to a gene; V was cut back by 7 bases and J by 1 base. The CDR3 covers 15 residues. Study-level points and caveats: A later analysis appeared to link common viral pathogens to several of the most significant clusters. It was only CMV serostatus that was available as immune exposure information.

Nominally healthy donors provided the samples, though records likely missed some immune exposures. With respect to this clone: Its antigen is not known.

The PCR employed 60 Vbeta primers together with 13 Jbeta primers. TCRdb's copy holds only in-frame clones and misses some; the assay was immunoSEQ multiplex PCR. The sample lists tens of thousands of clones, roughly 80% seen once, with around 32% in the top ten. Material for sequencing was PBMCs. J is TRBJ2-2 and V is TRBV27; TRBD2 matches 9 bases. This clonotype originated in a man aged 50-59 years in good health and CMV-seropositive. CDR3 region: CASTFSGGNTGELFF. As DNA, the CDR3 is TGTGCCAGCACCTTTAGCGGGGGGAACACCGGGGAGCTGTTTTTT.